This TCR beta chain was sequenced for a study of T cell clones after liver transplantation. Generated by immunoSEQ multiplex PCR, the TCRdb table keeps only in-frame clones and is missing some. The sample holds 55,000 to 75,000 clones, approximately 63% seen once. CDR1 and CDR2 from the germline V gene are SGHTA and FQGNSA. Trimming at V came to 7 bases and at J to 4 bases, leaving 9 bases not matched to a gene. The length of the CDR3 is 14 residues. The source of this sequence is a human patient who received a liver transplant. A subset of T cells may come from the graft donor. The sequences come from CD4+ T cells from blood, collected at the approximately 16-month timepoint. This sequence joins TRBV7-2 and TRBJ2-7, with 8 bases aligning to TRBD1. The CDR3 DNA reads TGTGCCAGCAACCCTCAGGGGGCGGGGTACGAGCAGTACTTC. This gives the protein CASNPQGAGYEQYF.